This paragraph covers one T cell receptor beta chain sequence. Its antigen remains unidentified. TCR beta CDR3 region amplification was performed from RNA transcripts. With the HTBI primer set, the TCR CDR3 went through a first round of RT-PCR. From the multiplex PCR reads, TCRdb called clonotypes with MiXCR, one entry per CDR3 protein. The repertoire includes 390,000 or so distinct CDR3 sequences, roughly 15% of them detected once, and roughly an eighth sits in the top ten. V was clipped by 5 bases and J by 6 bases, with 13 bases between them. The CDR3 has 13 residues. This sample is drawn from a study of T cells in Graves' hyperthyroidism and ophthalmopathy. For the study at large: At the time of initial diagnosis and before any treatment, peripheral blood was collected.

Study-wide findings and caveats: A model of 13 V-J features distinguished ophthalmopathy from stable hyperthyroidism. Most thyroid clonotypes expanded above 0.001 appeared in blood too.

The chain recombines TRBV12-3 or TRBV12-4 with TRBJ2-5; no firm D call. The clonotype was recovered from a man between 18 and 35 years old with Graves' ophthalmopathy. Sequenced sample: blood. CDR3: CASSTSTRQTQYF. CDR3 nucleotides: TGTGCCAGCAGTACCTCGACCCGGCAGACCCAGTACTTC.